These 18 T cell receptor beta chains share one sample of origin, sequenced in a study of T cell responses to AZD1222 COVID-19 vaccine. Data came from immunoSEQ multiplex PCR; TCRdb stores just in-frame clones and leaves some out. The sample records just under 75,000 clones, over 70% being singletons. The material was peripheral blood, obtained 28 days after the second AZD1222 dose. The receptor source for this set is an adult who received the AZD1222 COVID-19 vaccine.

V usage is TRBV18 and J usage is TRBJ2-1; unclear D gene. Trimming took off 5 bases at V and 1 base at J, with 6 bases between the two ends. The CDR3 consists of 13 residues. Per the germline V gene, CDR1 is KGHSH and CDR2 is LQKENI. In DNA, the CDR3 is TGTGCCAGCTCAACTGGATCCTACAATGAGCAGTTCTTC. This sequence encodes CASSTGSYNEQFF.

This clone was recorded at least ten times. This sequence joins TRBV27 and TRBJ2-1, with D unresolved. The V gene's germline CDR1 is MNHEY and CDR2 SMNVEV (reference sequence). Trimming pared 1 base from V and 7 bases from J, leaving 14 bases between. The CDR3 extends over 15 amino acids. The CDR3 protein is CASSLWAPRDNEQFF. The CDR3 DNA sequence: TGTGCCAGCAGTTTATGGGCCCCTAGGGATAATGAGCAGTTCTTC.

The chain has TRBV7-9 and TRBJ2-1, with D possibly matching TRBD1 (6 bases). Germline CDR1 SEHNR, CDR2 FQNEAQ (reference sequence). The V end was cut by 3 bases, the J end by 9 bases, with 18 bases between. This CDR3 has 15 residues. In DNA, the CDR3 is TGTGCCAGCAGCTTTTCAGGCAGGGGTGAAGGTGAGCAGTTCTTC. Translated: CASSFSGRGEGEQFF.

CDR3 sequence: CASSRDGTRGGYTF. In DNA, the CDR3 is TGTGCCAGCAGCCGCGATGGGACGAGAGGGGGCTACACCTTC. This chain joins TRBV7-2 and TRBJ1-2; possible D gene TRBD1, 5 bases. V gave up 5 bases and J gave up 8 bases, with 18 bases separating them. Germline CDR1 SGHTA, CDR2 FQGNSA. The CDR3 length is 14 residues.

This clone has a handful of counts. The chain links TRBV7-9 to TRBJ2-7, with 7 nucleotides matching TRBD1. CDR1 SEHNR and CDR2 FQNEAQ come from the germline V gene (reference sequence). The length of the CDR3 is 15 residues. J was trimmed by 5 bases and V by 4 bases; bases with no gene match: 11. The DNA of the CDR3 is TGTGCCAGCAGCTCGACAGGGTTTGGAATGGACGAGCAGTACTTC. Translation: CASSSTGFGMDEQYF.

The rearrangement links TRBV18 to TRBJ2-1; D unclear. The CDR3 extends over 15 amino acids. Germline CDR1 is KGHSH and CDR2 is LQKENI. V gave up 2 bases and J gave up 5 bases, with 13 bases separating them. The CDR3 reads CASSPGYLENNEQFF. The CDR3 region has the DNA TGTGCCAGCTCACCAGGATATCTTGAGAACAATGAGCAGTTCTTC.

The chain employs TRBV30 and TRBJ2-2, with D possibly TRBD2 on 5 matching bases. Germline CDR1 GTSNPN, CDR2 SVGIG (reference sequence). This CDR3 is 13 amino acids long. The ends were cut back, 2 bases at V and 5 bases at J, with 9 bases in the middle. For the CDR3, the DNA is TGTGCCTGGAGTTCTACGGGGACCGGGGAGCTGTTTTTT. Encoded protein: CAWSSTGTGELFF.

The chain carries TRBV6-2 or TRBV6-3 and TRBJ1-6; D call uncertain. Trimming removed 0 bases from V and 10 bases from J, with 13 bases in between. CDR1 MNHEY and CDR2 SVGEGT come from the germline V gene. The CDR3 extends over 15 amino acids. The CDR3 coding sequence is TGTGCCAGCAGTTACTCGAGTGGGTCAGGCTCACCCCTCCACTTT. Protein sequence: CASSYSSGSGSPLHF.

The chain carries TRBV30 and TRBJ1-2; the D is unclear. The CDR3 totals 12 residues. V gave up 0 bases and J gave up 7 bases, with 9 bases separating them. Germline CDR1 and CDR2: GTSNPN and SVGIG (reference sequence). CDR3 in DNA: TGTGCCTGGAGTGTCAGTGAGCGTGGCTACACCTTC. Its translation: CAWSVSERGYTF.

The chain is built from TRBV11-2 and TRBJ2-3; no clear D gene. From germline, CDR1 is SGHAT and CDR2 FQNNGV. The CDR3 is made up of 11 amino acids. V was clipped by 5 bases and J by 6 bases, with 6 bases between them. The DNA of the CDR3 is TGTGCCAGCAGCCCTACGGATACGCAGTATTTT. This sequence encodes CASSPTDTQYF.

This clone was seen a handful of times. The CDR3 reads CASSQDHGSSYNEQFF. In nucleotides, the CDR3 is TGCGCCAGCAGCCAAGATCACGGGAGCTCCTACAATGAGCAGTTCTTC. The rearrangement joins TRBV4-1 to TRBJ2-1, with a weak D call TRBD2 (6 bases). Trimming pared 0 bases from V and 0 bases from J, leaving 9 bases between. The CDR3 covers 16 residues. Per the germline V gene, CDR1 is MGHRA and CDR2 is YSYEKL.

This clone was observed a few times. The CDR3 loop reads CASSIGTGYYNEQFF. CDR3 bases: TGTGCCAGTAGTATAGGGACAGGATACTACAATGAGCAGTTCTTC. The chain combines TRBV19 with TRBJ2-1; TRBD1 aligns across 7 bases. The ends lost 1 base at V and 3 bases at J; junction bases unmatched: 3. CDR1 is LNHDA, CDR2 SQIVND, per germline (reference sequence). The length of the CDR3 is 15 residues.

The chain combines TRBV6-5 with TRBJ2-3; D remains ambiguous. The CDR3 contains 15 residues. Germline lookup yields CDR1 MNHEY and CDR2 SVGAGI. Trimming stripped 6 bases from V and 7 bases from J, with 20 bases between. The CDR3: CASSFDQSLIYTQYF. Here the CDR3 DNA reads TGTGCCAGCAGCTTCGACCAGAGCCTGATATATACGCAGTATTTT.

The rearrangement joins TRBV28 to TRBJ1-5; TRBD1 matches 7 bases. This CDR3 comprises 15 residues. The germline CDR1 and CDR2 sequences are MDHEN and SYDVKM. The V and J ends lost 3 bases and 6 bases, in that order; junction bases with no gene match: 8. CDR3 protein: CASSFYDRARQPQHF. The CDR3 coding sequence is TGTGCCAGCAGTTTCTATGACAGGGCTCGTCAGCCCCAGCATTTT.

This clone was detected only a few times. The chain carries TRBV6-5 and TRBJ2-1; D unresolved. CDR3 size: 13 residues. V was clipped by 4 bases and J by 10 bases, with 14 bases between them. Germline V gives CDR1 MNHEY, CDR2 SVGAGI. The CDR3 region is CASSSAAGSEQFF. CDR3 in DNA: TGTGCCAGCAGTTCCGCGGCTGGGTCCGAGCAGTTCTTC.

The rearrangement joins TRBV3-1 (or the pseudogene TRBV3-2) to TRBJ1-5; D not resolved. In germline, CDR1 is LGHDT, CDR2 YNNKEL (reference sequence). The CDR3 has 12 amino acids. The V and J ends lost 3 bases and 5 bases respectively, with 5 bases between them. The CDR3 here is CASSQDDQPQHF. CDR3 DNA: TGTGCCAGCAGCCAGGATGATCAGCCCCAGCATTTT.

The V gene is TRBV7-9, the J gene TRBJ2-7; D unclear. The CDR3 is 12 residues long. Germline CDR1 and CDR2: SEHNR and FQNEAQ (reference sequence). The germline V and J ends were trimmed by 11 bases and 3 bases, with 14 bases remaining between them. CDR3 DNA sequence: TGTGCCCTCGGTGAGGCCGACTACGAGCAGTACTTC. Amino acids: CALGEADYEQYF. The variable domain in full, completed from reference TRBV7-9 and TRBJ2-7, reads DTGVSQNPRHKITKRGQNVTFRCDPISEHNRLYWYRQTLGQGPEFLTYFQNEAQLEKSRLLSDRFSAERPKGSFSTLEIQRTEQGDSAMYLCALGEADYEQYFGPGTRLTVT.

V and J are TRBV20-1 and TRBJ2-4, with D tentatively TRBD1 (6 bases). Trimming removed 6 bases from V and 7 bases from J, with 7 bases in between. This CDR3 is built from 10 residues. CDR1 and CDR2 from the germline V gene are DFQATT and SNEGSKA (reference sequence). The CDR3 is CSATGNIQYF. DNA of the CDR3: TGCAGTGCAACAGGGAACATTCAGTACTTC.